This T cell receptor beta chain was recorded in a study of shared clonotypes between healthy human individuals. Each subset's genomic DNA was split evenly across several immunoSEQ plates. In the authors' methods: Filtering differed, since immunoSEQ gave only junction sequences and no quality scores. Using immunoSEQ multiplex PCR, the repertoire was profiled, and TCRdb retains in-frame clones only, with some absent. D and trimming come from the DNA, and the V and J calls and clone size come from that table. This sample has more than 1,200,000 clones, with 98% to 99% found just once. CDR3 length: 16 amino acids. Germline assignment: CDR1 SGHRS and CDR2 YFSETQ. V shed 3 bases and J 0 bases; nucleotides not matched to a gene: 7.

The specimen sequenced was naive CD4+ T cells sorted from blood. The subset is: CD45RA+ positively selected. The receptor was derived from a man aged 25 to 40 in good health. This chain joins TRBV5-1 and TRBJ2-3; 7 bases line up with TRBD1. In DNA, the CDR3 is TGCGCCAGCAGCTACGTACAGGGGTCGAGCACAGATACGCAGTATTTT. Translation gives CASSYVQGSSTDTQYF.